This T cell receptor beta chain was recovered during a study of technical replicates of blood from a few donors (dated by TCRdb to the late 2010s). Of note for this clone: Its antigen is unknown. No base-level quality is on record; no much larger clone is a single base apart.

Deletion took 0 bases off V and 0 bases off J, with a span of 12 bases between the germline ends. Taken from cysteine to phenylalanine, the CDR3 has 16 residues. Only the CDR3 DNA is retained, 48 bases long and in frame from the first base. CDR1 and CDR2 were assigned from the germline V gene as SGHRS and YFSETQ. Receptor libraries were prepared by the immunoSEQ multiplex PCR assay. Drawn from immuneACCESS, this table holds only the in-frame rearrangements with V and J called that TCRdb kept. Clones are partly lost; checked studies trace under half to an unresolved V gene and leave the rest unexplained. In this sample the table shows over 65,000 clones, just under 97% of which occur a single time. The ten largest clones capture 0.21% of the sample.

Sequenced input: T cells isolated from PBMCs. Recombination connected TRBV5-1 to TRBJ1-1; tentative D gene TRBD1, with 6 bases matching. The clonotype originates from a human donor in good health. The nucleotide sequence is given as TGCGCCAGCAGCTTGGTGGGGGCGAGCATGAACACTGAAGCTTTCTTT. It codes for CASSLVGASMNTEAFF.